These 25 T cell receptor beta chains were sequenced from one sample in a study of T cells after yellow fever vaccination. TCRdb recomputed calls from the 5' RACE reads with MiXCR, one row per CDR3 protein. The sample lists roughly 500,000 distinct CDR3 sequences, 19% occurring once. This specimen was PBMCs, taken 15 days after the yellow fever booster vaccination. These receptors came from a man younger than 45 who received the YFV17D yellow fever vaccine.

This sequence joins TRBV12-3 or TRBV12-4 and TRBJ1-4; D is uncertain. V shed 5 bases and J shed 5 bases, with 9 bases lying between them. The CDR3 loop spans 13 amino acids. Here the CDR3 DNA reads TGTGCCAGCAGTCCCCAGCTGAATGAAAAACTGTTTTTT. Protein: CASSPQLNEKLFF.

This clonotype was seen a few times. As DNA, the CDR3 is TGTGCCAGCAGTCCTCCTCCCGGGACTCCAACAGATACGCAGTATTTT. Translating it yields CASSPPPGTPTDTQYF. The V call is TRBV5-6, the J call TRBJ2-3; possibly TRBD2 for D (6 bases). Germline CDR1 is SGHDT and CDR2 is YYEEEE. CDR3 length: 16 residues. V was clipped by 5 bases and J by 3 bases, with 19 bases between them. Complete variable domain (other parts from reference TRBV5-6 and TRBJ2-3): DAGVTQSPTHLIKTRGQQVTLRCSPKSGHDTVSWYQQALGQGPQFIFQYYEEEERQRGNFPDRFSGHQFPNYSSELNVNALLLGDSALYLCASSPPPGTPTDTQYFGPGTRLTVL.

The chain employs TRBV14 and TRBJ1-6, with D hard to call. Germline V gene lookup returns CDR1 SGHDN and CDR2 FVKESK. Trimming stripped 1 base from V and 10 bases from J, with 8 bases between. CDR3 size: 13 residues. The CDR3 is CASSQGQRSPLHF. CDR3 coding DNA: TGTGCCAGCAGCCAAGGCCAACGATCACCCCTCCACTTT. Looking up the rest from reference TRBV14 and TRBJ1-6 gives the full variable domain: EAGVTQFPSHSVIEKGQTVTLRCDPISGHDNLYWYRRVMGKEIKFLLHFVKESKQDESGMPNNRFLAERTGGTYSTLKVQPAELEDSGVYFCASSQGQRSPLHFGNGTRLTVT.

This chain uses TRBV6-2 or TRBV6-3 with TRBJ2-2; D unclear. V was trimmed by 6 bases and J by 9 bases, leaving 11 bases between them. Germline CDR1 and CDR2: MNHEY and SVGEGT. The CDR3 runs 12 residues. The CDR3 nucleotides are TGTGCCAGCAGCTTCACCGCGTGGGAGCTGTTTTTT. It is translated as CASSFTAWELFF.

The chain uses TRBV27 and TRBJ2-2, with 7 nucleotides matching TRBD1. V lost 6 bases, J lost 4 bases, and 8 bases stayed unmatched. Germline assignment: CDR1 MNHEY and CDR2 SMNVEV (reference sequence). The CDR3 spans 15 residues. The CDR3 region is CASSKQGLVTGELFF. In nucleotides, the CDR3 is TGTGCCAGCAGCAAACAGGGGTTGGTCACCGGGGAGCTGTTTTTT.

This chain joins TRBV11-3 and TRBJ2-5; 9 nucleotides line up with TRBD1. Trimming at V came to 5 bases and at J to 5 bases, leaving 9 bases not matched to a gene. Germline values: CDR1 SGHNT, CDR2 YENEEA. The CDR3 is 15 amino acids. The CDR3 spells CASSPGTGFSETQYF. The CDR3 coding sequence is TGTGCCAGCAGCCCCGGGACAGGGTTTTCGGAGACCCAGTACTTC.

The CDR3 coding sequence is TGTGCCAGCAGTTTTAAGACAGGGTCCGATACGCAGTATTTT. This encodes CASSFKTGSDTQYF. The J gene is TRBJ2-3, the V gene TRBV6-5, with 7 bases lining up with TRBD1. V shed 4 bases and J 6 bases; nucleotides not matched to a gene: 7. Germline V lookup: CDR1 MNHEY, CDR2 SVGAGI. The CDR3 runs to 14 residues.

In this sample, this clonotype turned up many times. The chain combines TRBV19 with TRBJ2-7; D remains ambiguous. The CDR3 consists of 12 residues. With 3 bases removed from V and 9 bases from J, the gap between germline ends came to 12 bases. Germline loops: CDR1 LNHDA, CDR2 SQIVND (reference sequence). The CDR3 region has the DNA TGTGCCAGTAGTATTACAGACTCCGTGCAGTACTTC. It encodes CASSITDSVQYF.

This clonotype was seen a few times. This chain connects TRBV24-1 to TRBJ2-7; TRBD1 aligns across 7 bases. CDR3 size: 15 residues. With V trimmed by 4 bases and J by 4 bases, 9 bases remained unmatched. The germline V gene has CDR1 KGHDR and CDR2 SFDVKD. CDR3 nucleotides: TGTGCCACCAGTGACACCCGGGACAGCCCGTACGAGCAGTACTTC. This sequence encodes CATSDTRDSPYEQYF.

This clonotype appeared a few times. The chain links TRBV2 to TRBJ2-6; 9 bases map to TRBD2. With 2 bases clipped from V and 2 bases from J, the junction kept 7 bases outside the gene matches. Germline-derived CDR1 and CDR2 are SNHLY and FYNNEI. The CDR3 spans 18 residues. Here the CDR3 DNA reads TGTGCCAGCAGTGAATTGGGGACTAGCTTTCCTGGGGCCAACGTCCTGACTTTC. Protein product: CASSELGTSFPGANVLTF.

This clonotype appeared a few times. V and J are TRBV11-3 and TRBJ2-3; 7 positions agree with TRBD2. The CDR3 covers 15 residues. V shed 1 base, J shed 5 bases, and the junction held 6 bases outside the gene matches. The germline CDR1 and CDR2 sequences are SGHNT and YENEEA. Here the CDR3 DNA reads TGTGCCAGCAGCTTAGGAGCGGGATTTGGAGATACGCAGTATTTT. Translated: CASSLGAGFGDTQYF. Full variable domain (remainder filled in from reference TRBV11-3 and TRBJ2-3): EAGVVQSPRYKIIEKKQPVAFWCNPISGHNTLYWYLQNLGQGPELLIRYENEEAVDDSQLPKDRFSAERLKGVDSTLKIQPAELGDSAVYLCASSLGAGFGDTQYFGPGTRLTVL.

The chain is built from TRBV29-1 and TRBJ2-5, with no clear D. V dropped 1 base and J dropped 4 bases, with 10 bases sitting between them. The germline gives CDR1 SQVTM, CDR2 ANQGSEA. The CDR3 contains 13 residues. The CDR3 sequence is CSVEGDRVETQYF. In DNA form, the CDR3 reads TGCAGCGTTGAAGGGGATCGGGTAGAGACCCAGTACTTC.

The CDR3 region is CSVLESEAFF. The DNA of the CDR3 is TGCAGCGTTTTAGAGTCTGAAGCTTTCTTT. The J gene is TRBJ1-1, the V gene TRBV29-1; no clear D gene. The CDR3 runs to 10 residues. Germline-derived CDR1 and CDR2 are SQVTM and ANQGSEA. V was clipped by 5 bases and J by 6 bases, with 7 bases between them.

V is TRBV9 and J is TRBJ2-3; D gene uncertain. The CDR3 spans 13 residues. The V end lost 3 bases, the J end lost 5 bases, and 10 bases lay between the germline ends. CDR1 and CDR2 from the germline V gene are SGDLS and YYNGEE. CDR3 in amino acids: CASSDSLGDTQYF. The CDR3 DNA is TGTGCCAGCAGCGACTCTCTAGGAGATACGCAGTATTTT.

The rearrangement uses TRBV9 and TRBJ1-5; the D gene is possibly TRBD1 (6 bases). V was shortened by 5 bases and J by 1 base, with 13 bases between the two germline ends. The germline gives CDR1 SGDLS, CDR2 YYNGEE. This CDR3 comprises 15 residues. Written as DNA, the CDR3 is TGTGCCAGCAGTCTCGGGGGCGTGAGCAATCAGCCCCAGCATTTT. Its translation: CASSLGGVSNQPQHF.

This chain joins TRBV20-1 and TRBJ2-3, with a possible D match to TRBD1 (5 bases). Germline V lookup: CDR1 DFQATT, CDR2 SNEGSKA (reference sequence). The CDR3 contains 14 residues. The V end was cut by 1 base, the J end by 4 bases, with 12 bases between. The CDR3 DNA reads TGCAGTGCTAGAGGGGGCTCGGTTTCAGATACGCAGTATTTT. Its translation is CSARGGSVSDTQYF.

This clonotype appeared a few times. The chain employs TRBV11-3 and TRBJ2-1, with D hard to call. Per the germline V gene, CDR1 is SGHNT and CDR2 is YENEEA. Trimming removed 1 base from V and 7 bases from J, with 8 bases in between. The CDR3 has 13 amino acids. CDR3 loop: CASSLGERNEQFF. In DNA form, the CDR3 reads TGTGCCAGCAGCTTAGGCGAGAGAAATGAGCAGTTCTTC. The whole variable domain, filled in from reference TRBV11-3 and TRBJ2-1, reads EAGVVQSPRYKIIEKKQPVAFWCNPISGHNTLYWYLQNLGQGPELLIRYENEEAVDDSQLPKDRFSAERLKGVDSTLKIQPAELGDSAVYLCASSLGERNEQFFGPGTRLTVL.

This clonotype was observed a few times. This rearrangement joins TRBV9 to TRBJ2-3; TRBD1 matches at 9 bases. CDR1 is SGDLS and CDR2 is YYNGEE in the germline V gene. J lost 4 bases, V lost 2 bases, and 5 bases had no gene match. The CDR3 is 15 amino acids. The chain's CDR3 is CASSVGDRDPDTQYF. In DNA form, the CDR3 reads TGTGCCAGCAGCGTTGGGGACAGGGATCCAGATACGCAGTATTTT. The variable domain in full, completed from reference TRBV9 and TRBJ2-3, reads DSGVTQTPKHLITATGQRVTLRCSPRSGDLSVYWYQQSLDQGLQFLIQYYNGEERAKGNILERFSAQQFPDLHSELNLSSLELGDSALYFCASSVGDRDPDTQYFGPGTRLTVL.

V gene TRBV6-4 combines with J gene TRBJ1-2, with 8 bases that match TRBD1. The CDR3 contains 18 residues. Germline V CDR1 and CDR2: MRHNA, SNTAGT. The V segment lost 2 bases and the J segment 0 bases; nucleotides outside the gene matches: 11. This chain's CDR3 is CASSDRPGGQGSNYGYTF. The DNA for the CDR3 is TGTGCCAGCAGTGACCGCCCGGGAGGACAGGGATCTAACTATGGCTACACCTTC.

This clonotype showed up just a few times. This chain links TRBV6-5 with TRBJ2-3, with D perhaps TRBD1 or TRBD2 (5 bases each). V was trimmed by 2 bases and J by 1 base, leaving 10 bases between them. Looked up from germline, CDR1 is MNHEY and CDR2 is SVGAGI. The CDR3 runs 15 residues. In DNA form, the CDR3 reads TGTGCCAGCAGTTACGGGGGTAGGGGCACAGATACGCAGTATTTT. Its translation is CASSYGGRGTDTQYF.

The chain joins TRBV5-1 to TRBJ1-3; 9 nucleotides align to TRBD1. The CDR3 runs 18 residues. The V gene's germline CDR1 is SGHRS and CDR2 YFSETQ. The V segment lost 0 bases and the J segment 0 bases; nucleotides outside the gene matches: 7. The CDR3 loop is CASSLAGMGQGSGNTIYF. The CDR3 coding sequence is TGCGCCAGCAGCTTGGCCGGCATGGGACAGGGCTCTGGAAACACCATATATTTT.

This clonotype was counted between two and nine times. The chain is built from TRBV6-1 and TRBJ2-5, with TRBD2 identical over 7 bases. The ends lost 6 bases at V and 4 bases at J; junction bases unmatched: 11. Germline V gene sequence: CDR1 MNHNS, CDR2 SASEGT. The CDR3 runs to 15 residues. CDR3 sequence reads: CASRSLGGAGETQYF. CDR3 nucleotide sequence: TGTGCCAGCAGGTCGTTGGGAGGGGCTGGAGAGACCCAGTACTTC.

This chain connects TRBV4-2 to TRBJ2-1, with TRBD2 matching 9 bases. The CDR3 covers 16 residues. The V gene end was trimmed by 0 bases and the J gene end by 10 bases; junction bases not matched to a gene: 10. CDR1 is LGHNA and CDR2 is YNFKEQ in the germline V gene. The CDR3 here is CASSQDLGAGGREQFF. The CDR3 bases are TGTGCCAGCAGCCAAGATTTGGGAGCGGGAGGACGAGAGCAGTTCTTC.

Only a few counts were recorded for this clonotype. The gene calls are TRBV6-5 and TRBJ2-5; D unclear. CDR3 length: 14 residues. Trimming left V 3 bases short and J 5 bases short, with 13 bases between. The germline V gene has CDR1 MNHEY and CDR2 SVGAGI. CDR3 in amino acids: CASSYPAAGETQYF. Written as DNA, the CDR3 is TGTGCCAGCAGTTATCCGGCCGCTGGGGAGACCCAGTACTTC.

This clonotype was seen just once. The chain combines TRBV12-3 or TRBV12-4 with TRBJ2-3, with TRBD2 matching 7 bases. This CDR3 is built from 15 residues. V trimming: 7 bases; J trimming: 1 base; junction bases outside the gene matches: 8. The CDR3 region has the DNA TGTGCCAGCACGTGGGAGGGCTGGGGCACAGATACGCAGTATTTT. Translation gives CASTWEGWGTDTQYF.